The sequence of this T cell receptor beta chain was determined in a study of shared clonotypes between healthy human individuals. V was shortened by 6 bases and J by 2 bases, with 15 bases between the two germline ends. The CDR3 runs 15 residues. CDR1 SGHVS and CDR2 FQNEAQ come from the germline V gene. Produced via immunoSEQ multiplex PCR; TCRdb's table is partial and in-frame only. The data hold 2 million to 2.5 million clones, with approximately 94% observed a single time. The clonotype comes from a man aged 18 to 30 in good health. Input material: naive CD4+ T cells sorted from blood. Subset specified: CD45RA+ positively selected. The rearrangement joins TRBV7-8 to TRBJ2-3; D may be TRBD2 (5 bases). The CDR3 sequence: CASREGTLATDTQYF. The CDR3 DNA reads TGTGCCAGCAGAGAGGGCACACTTGCCACAGATACGCAGTATTTT.